This T cell receptor beta chain was documented in a study of T-cell memory formation after mild COVID-19. About the study: Largely donor-specific TCR clusters were found.

One entry per CDR3 protein, called by TCRdb with MiXCR from the 5' RACE reads. In the table there are approximately 180,000 distinct CDR3 sequences, roughly 17% of which are singletons. This CDR3 comprises 15 residues. V lost 1 base to trimming and J lost 6 bases, with 13 bases between them. Overall study results and limits: Some SARS-CoV-2-responding clones were already detected in memory before infection. Second-wave clones peaking on day 37 lacked confirmed SARS-CoV-2 specificity. Clones shrinking between day 15 and 85 showed a balanced CD4/CD8 split, and those that grew later tilted toward CD4+.

This clonotype was seen a handful of times. Its antigen is unknown. The rearrangement links TRBV12-3 or TRBV12-4 to TRBJ1-5, with a tentative D call TRBD1 (6 bases). The sequence was obtained from an adult woman who had mild COVID-19 (a few samples of this study predate the infection). Cell type and time point are not known. Sequencing was carried out using PBMCs or a T cell subset sorted from them (not recorded which). CDR3 loop: CASSLGTGSGQPQHF. CDR3 DNA: TGTGCCAGCAGTTTAGGTACAGGGTCGGGTCAGCCCCAGCATTTT.